This entry features one TCR beta chain sequence. The sample comes from a study of shared clonotypes between healthy human individuals. The V gene lost 3 bases and the J gene lost 9 bases, with 19 bases spanning the gap. Germline-derived CDR1 and CDR2 are SGHNT and YYREEE (reference sequence). The CDR3 runs to 15 residues. Partitioning of CD4+ cells yielded a CD45RA+ naive subset and a CD45RA-negative memory subset. Measured with immunoSEQ multiplex PCR; TCRdb has only the in-frame clones, and not every one. The data hold about 2.4 million clones, with over 85% observed a single time. The clonotype was recovered from a man younger than 35 in good health. Some clones in this sample may be carry-over from other donors' samples. The sample taken for sequencing was naive CD4+ T cells from PBMCs. Subset meaning: CD45RA+ positively selected. The chain carries TRBV5-4 and TRBJ2-1; D is perhaps TRBD2 (5 bases). The CDR3 loop is CASSYVQREFGEQFF. CDR3 coding DNA: TGTGCCAGCAGCTACGTACAACGGGAATTTGGTGAGCAGTTCTTC.